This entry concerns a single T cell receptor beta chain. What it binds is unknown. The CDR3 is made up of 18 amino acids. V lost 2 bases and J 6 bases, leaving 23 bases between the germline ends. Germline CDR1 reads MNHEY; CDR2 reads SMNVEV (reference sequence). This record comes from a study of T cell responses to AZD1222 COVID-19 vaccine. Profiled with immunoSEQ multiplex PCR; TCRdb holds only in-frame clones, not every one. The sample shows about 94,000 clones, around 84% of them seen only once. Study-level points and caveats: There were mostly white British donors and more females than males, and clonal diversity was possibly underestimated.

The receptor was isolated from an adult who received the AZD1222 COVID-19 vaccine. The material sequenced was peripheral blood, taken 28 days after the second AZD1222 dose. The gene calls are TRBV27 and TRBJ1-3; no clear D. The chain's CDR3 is CASSLIRYRALGENTIYF. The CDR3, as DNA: TGTGCCAGCAGTTTAATTCGATATAGGGCCTTGGGAGAAAACACCATATATTTT.